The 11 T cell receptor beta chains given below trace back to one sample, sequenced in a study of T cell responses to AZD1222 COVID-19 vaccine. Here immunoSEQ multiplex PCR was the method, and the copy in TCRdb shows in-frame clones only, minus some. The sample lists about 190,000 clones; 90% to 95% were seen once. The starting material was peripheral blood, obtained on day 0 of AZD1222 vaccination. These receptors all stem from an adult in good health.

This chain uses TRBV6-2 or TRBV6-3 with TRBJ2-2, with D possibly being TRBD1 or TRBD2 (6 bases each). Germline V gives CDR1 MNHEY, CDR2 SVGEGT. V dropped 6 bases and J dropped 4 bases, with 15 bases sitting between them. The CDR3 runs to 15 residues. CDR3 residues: CASSPRGRITGELFF. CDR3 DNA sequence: TGTGCCAGCAGCCCACGGGGGCGTATCACCGGGGAGCTGTTTTTT.

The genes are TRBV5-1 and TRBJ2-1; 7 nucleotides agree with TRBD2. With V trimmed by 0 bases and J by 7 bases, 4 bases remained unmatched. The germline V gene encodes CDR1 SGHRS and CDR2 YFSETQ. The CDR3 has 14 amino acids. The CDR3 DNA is TGCGCCAGCAGCTTGGGCGGGAGTTATAATGAGCAGTTCTTC. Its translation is CASSLGGSYNEQFF.

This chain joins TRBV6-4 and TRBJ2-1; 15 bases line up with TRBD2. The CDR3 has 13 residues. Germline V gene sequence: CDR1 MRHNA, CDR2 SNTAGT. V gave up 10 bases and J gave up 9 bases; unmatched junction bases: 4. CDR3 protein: CATSGLAGGEQFF. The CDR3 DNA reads TGTGCCACCTCGGGACTAGCGGGAGGTGAGCAGTTCTTC.

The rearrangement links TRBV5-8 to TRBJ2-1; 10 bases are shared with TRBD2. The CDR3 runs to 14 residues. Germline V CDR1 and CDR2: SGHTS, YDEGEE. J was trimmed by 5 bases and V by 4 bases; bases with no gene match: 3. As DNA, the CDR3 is TGTGCCAGCAGCCCTAGCGGGGGAGACAATGAGCAGTTCTTC. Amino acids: CASSPSGGDNEQFF.

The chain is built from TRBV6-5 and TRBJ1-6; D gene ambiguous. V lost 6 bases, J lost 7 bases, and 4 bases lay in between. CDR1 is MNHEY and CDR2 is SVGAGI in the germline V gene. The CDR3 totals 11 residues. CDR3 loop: CASRGNSPLHF. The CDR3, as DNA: TGTGCCAGCAGAGGGAATTCACCCCTCCACTTT.

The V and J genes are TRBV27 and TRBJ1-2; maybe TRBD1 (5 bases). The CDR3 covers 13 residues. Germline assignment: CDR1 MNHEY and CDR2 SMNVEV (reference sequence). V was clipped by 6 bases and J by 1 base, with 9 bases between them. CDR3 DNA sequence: TGTGCCAGCAGGGGGGGACTTAACTATGGCTACACCTTC. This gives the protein CASRGGLNYGYTF.

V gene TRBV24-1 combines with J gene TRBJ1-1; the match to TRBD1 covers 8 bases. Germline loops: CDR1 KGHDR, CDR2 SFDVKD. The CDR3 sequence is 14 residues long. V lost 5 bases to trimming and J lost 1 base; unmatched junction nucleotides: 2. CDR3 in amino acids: CATSAGGRNTEAFF. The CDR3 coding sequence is TGTGCCACCAGTGCAGGGGGCCGGAACACTGAAGCTTTCTTT.

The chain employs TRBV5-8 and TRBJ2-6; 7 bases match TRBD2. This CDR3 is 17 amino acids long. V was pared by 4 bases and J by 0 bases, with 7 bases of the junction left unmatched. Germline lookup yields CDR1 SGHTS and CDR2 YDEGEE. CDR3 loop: CASSREGRISGANVLTF. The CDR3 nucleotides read TGTGCCAGCAGCAGGGAGGGACGGATCTCTGGGGCCAACGTCCTGACTTTC. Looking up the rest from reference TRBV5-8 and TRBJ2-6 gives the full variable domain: EAGVTQSPTHLIKTRGQQATLRCSPISGHTSVYWYQQALGLGLQFLLWYDEGEERNRGNFPPRFSGRQFPNYSSELNVNALELEDSALYLCASSREGRISGANVLTFGAGSRLTVL.

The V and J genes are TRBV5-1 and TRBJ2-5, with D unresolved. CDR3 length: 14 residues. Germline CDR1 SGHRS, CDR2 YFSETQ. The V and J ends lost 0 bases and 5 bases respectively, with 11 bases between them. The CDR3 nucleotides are TGCGCCAGCAGCTTGGGCCATCCACCCGAGACCCAGTACTTC. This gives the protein CASSLGHPPETQYF. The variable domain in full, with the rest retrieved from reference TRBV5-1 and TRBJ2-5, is KAGVTQTPRYLIKTRGQQVTLSCSPISGHRSVSWYQQTPGQGLQFLFEYFSETQRNKGNFPGRFSGRQFSNSRSEMNVSTLELGDSALYLCASSLGHPPETQYFGPGTRLLVL.

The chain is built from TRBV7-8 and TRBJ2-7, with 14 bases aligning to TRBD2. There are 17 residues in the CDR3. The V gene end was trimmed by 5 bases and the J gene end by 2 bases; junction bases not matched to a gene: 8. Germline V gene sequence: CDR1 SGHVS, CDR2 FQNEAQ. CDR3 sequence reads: CASSPTSGRANTYEQYF. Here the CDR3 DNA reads TGTGCCAGCAGCCCGACTAGCGGGAGGGCAAATACCTACGAGCAGTACTTC.

The CDR3 region is CSVGEGLRLADYEQYF. The CDR3 DNA reads as TGCAGCGTTGGGGAGGGGTTAAGACTAGCAGACTACGAGCAGTACTTC. The rearrangement links TRBV29-1 to TRBJ2-7; 7 nucleotides line up with TRBD2. V was clipped by 4 bases and J by 3 bases; unmatched bases: 15. This CDR3 spans 16 amino acids. CDR1 is SQVTM, CDR2 ANQGSEA, per germline.